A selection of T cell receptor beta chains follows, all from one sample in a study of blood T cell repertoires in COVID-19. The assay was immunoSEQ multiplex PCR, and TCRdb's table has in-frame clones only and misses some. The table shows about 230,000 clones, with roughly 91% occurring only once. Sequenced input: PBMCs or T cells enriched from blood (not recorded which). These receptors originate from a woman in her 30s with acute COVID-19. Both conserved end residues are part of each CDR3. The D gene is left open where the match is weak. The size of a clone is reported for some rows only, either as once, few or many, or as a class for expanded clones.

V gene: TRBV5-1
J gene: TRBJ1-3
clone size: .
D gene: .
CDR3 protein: CASSLEGGAGNTIYF
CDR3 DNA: TGCGCCAGCAGCTTGGAAGGTGGGGCCGGAAACACCATATATTTT

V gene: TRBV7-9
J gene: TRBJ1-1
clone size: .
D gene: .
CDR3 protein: CASSLSQGNTEAFF
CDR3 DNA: TGTGCCAGCAGCCTTTCACAGGGGAACACTGAAGCTTTCTTT

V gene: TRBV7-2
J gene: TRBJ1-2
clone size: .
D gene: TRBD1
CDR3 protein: CASRQNRGLIYGYTF
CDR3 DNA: TGTGCCAGCAGACAAAACAGGGGGCTCATCTATGGCTACACCTTC

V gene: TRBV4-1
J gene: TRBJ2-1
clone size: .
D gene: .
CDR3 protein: CASRDPDRQDEQFF
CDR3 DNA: TGCGCCAGCAGGGACCCTGACAGGCAAGACGAGCAGTTCTTC

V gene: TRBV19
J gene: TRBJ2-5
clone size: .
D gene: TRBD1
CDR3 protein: CASNSGGTGRETQYF
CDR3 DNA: TGTGCCAGTAATAGTGGGGGGACAGGGCGGGAGACCCAGTACTTC

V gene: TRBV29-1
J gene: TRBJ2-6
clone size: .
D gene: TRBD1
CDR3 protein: CSVEGAQGAYGANVLTF
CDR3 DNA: TGCAGCGTTGAAGGGGCCCAGGGGGCGTATGGGGCCAACGTCCTGACTTTC

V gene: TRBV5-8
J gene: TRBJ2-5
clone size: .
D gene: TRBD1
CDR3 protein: CASSTTGQQETQYF
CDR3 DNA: TGTGCCAGCAGCACGACGGGACAGCAAGAGACCCAGTACTTC

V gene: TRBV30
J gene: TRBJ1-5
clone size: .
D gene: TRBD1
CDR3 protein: CAWRRDRDQPQHF
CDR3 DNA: TGTGCCTGGAGGCGGGACAGGGATCAGCCCCAGCATTTT

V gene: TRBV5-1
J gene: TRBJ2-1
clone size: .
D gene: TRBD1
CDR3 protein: CASSFNLAGGDEQFF
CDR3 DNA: TGCGCCAGCAGCTTTAATCTTGCAGGGGGCGATGAGCAGTTCTTC

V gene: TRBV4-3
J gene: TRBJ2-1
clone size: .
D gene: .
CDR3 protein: CASSRTGWKQFF
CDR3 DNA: TGCGCCAGCAGCCGAACAGGGTGGAAGCAGTTCTTC

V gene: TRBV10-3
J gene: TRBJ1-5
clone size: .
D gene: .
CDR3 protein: CAISESSGGQPQHF
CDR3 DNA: TGTGCCATCAGTGAGTCGTCGGGGGGTCAGCCCCAGCATTTT

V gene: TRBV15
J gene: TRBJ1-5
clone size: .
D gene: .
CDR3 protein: CATSKGLGGYGNQPQHF
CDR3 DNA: TGTGCCACCAGCAAGGGGTTAGGCGGTTATGGCAATCAGCCCCAGCATTTT

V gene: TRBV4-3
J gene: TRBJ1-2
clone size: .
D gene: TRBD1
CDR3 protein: CASSQDTGGSYGYTF
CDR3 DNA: TGCGCCAGCAGCCAAGATACAGGGGGCAGCTATGGCTACACCTTC

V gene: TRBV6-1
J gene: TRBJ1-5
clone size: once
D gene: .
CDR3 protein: CASSEVRPGGQPQHF
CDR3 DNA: TGTGCCAGCAGTGAAGTCCGGCCGGGTGGTCAGCCCCAGCATTTT

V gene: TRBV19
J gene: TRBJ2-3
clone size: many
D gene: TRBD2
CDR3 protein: CASTSAGLDTQYF
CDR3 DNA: TGTGCCAGTACCTCAGCGGGGCTGGATACGCAGTATTTT

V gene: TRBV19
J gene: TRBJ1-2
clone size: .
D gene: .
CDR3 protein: CASSIVRKTGYNYGYTF
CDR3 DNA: TGTGCCAGTAGTATAGTTAGGAAAACAGGCTATAACTATGGCTACACCTTC

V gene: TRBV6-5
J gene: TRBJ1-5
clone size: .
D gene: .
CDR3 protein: CASRETRGGNQPQHF
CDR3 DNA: TGTGCCAGCAGAGAGACAAGGGGTGGCAATCAGCCCCAGCATTTT

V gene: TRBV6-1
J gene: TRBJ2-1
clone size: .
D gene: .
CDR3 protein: CASSESLAQHNEQFF
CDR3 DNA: TGTGCCAGCAGTGAATCGCTAGCGCAACACAATGAGCAGTTCTTC

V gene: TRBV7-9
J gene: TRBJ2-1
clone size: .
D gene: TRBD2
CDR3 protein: CASSSSGGGTRLSYNEQFF
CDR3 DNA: TGTGCCAGCAGCTCCAGCGGGGGGGGAACCAGACTTTCCTACAATGAGCAGTTCTTC

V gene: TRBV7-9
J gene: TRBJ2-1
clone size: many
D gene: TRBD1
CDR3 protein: CASSRGTGRYNEQFF
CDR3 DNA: TGTGCCAGCAGCCGTGGGACAGGGCGCTACAATGAGCAGTTCTTC

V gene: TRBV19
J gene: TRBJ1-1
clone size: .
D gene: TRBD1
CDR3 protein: CASSNDRARGEAEAFF
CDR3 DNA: TGTGCCAGTAGTAATGACAGGGCTAGGGGGGAGGCTGAAGCTTTCTTT

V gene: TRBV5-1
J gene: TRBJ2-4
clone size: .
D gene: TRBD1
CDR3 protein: CASSSPGQGAPYF
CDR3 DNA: TGCGCCAGCAGCTCCCCGGGACAGGGGGCTCCGTACTTC

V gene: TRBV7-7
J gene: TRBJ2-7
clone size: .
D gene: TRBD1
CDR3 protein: CASSLGQPPSYEQYF
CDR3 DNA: TGTGCCAGCAGCTTGGGACAGCCGCCGTCCTACGAGCAGTACTTC

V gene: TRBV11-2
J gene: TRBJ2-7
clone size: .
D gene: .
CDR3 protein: CASSFYSYEQYF
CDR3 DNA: TGTGCCAGCAGCTTCTACAGCTACGAGCAGTACTTC

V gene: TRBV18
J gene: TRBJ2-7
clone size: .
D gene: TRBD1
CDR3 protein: CASSPRTGLNEQYF
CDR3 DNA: TGTGCCAGCTCACCTAGGACAGGGCTTAACGAGCAGTACTTC

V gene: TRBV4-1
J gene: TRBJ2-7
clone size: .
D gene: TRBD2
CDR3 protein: CASSQDPLAGEQYF
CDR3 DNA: TGCGCCAGCAGCCAAGATCCACTAGCGGGCGAGCAGTACTTC

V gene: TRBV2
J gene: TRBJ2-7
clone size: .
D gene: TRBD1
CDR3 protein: CASSSSGTAYEQYF
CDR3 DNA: TGTGCCAGCAGTTCCTCCGGGACAGCCTACGAGCAGTACTTC

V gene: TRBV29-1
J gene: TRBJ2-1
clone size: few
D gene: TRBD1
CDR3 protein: CSAPGQGFLNEQFF
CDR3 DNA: TGCAGTGCACCGGGACAGGGGTTCCTAAATGAGCAGTTCTTC

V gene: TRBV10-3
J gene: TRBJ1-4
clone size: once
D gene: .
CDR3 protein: CAISESGPGVRTNEKLFF
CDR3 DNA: TGTGCCATCAGTGAGTCCGGGCCAGGGGTCCGGACTAATGAAAAACTGTTTTTT

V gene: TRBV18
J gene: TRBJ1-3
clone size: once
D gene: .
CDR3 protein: CASSPSPGYSGNTIYF
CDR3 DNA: TGTGCCAGCTCACCAAGCCCCGGGTACTCTGGAAACACCATATATTTT

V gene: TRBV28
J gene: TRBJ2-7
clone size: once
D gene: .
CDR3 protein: CASTSAGAGLFEQYF
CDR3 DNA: TGTGCCAGCACCTCGGCGGGGGCAGGTCTCTTCGAGCAGTACTTC

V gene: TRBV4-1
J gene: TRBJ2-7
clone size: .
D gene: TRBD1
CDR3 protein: CASSPGQGAYEQYF
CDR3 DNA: TGCGCCAGCTCACCGGGACAGGGGGCCTACGAGCAGTACTTC

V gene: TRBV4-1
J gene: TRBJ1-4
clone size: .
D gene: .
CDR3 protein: CASSQGGGGWREKLFF
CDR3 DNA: TGCGCCAGCAGCCAAGGGGGAGGGGGGTGGCGTGAAAAACTGTTTTTT

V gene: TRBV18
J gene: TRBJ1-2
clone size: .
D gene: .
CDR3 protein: CASSRSGVDGYTF
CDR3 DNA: TGTGCCAGCTCACGCTCGGGGGTCGATGGCTACACCTTC

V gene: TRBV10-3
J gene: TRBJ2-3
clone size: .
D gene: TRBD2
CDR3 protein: CAISDSGLANSTDTQYF
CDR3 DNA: TGTGCCATCAGTGACTCGGGACTAGCCAACAGCACAGATACGCAGTATTTT

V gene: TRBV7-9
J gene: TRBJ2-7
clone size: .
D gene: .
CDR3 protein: CASSRTTGKGAYEQYF
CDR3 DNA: TGTGCCAGCAGCCGAACCACAGGTAAAGGAGCCTACGAGCAGTACTTC

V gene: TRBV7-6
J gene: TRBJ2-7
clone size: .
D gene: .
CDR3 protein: CASSLVGSEQYF
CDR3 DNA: TGTGCCAGCAGCTTAGTCGGTTCCGAGCAGTACTTC

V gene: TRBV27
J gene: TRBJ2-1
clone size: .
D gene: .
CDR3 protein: CASTRYNEQFF
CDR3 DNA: TGTGCCAGCACCCGCTACAATGAGCAGTTCTTC

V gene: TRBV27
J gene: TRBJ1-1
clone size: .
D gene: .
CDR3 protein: CASSLSRGPNTEAFF
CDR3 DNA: TGTGCCAGCAGTTTATCGCGGGGGCCCAACACTGAAGCTTTCTTT

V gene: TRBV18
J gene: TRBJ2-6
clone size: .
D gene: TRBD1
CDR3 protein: CASSPLDRNPSGANVLTF
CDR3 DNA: TGTGCCAGCTCACCGCTGGACAGGAACCCCTCTGGGGCCAACGTCCTGACTTTC

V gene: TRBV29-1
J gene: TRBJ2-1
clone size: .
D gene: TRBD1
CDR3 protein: CSVETARGLNEQFF
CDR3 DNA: TGCAGCGTTGAAACTGCCAGGGGGCTGAATGAGCAGTTCTTC

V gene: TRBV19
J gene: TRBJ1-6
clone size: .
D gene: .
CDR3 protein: CASKAGQGFGGSPLHF
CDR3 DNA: TGTGCCAGTAAAGCCGGGCAGGGTTTCGGGGGTTCACCCCTCCACTTT

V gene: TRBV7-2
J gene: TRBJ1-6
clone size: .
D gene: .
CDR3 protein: CASSFERGVSPLHF
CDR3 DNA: TGTGCCAGCAGCTTCGAGCGGGGAGTTTCACCCCTCCACTTT

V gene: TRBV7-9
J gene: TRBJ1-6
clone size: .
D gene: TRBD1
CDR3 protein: CASIKGATPLGNSPLHF
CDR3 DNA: TGTGCCAGCATCAAGGGGGCAACGCCTTTGGGAAATTCACCCCTCCACTTT

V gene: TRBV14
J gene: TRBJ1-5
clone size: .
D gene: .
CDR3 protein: CASSRGSNQPQHF
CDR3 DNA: TGTGCCAGCAGTCGAGGGTCTAATCAGCCCCAGCATTTT

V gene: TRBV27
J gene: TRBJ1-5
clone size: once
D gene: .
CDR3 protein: CASSLSSYSNQPQHF
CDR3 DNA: TGTGCCAGCAGTTTATCCTCTTATAGCAATCAGCCCCAGCATTTT

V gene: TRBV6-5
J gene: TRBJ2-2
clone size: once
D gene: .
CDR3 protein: CVGQLEYTGELFF
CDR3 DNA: TGTGTCGGACAATTGGAGTACACCGGGGAGCTGTTTTTT

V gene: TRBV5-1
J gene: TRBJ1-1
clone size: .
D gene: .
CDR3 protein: CASSLKGGTPGDTEAFF
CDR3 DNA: TGCGCCAGCAGCTTGAAGGGGGGGACACCTGGGGACACTGAAGCTTTCTTT

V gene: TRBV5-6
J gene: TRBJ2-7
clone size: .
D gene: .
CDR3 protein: CASSLGTARHYEQYF
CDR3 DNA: TGTGCCAGCAGCTTGGGGACAGCCAGACACTACGAGCAGTACTTC

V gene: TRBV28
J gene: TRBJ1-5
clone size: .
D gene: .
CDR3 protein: CASSRGGETRGNQPQHF
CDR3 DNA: TGTGCCAGCAGCCGTGGCGGGGAGACTAGAGGCAATCAGCCCCAGCATTTT

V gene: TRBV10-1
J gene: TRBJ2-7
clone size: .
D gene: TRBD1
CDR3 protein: CASSVGRGPGEQYF
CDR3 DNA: TGCGCCAGCAGTGTGGGCAGGGGGCCGGGGGAGCAGTACTTC

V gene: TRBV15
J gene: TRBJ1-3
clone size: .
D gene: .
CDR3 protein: CATSRSGQMFPSGNTIYF
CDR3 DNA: TGTGCCACCAGCAGATCCGGACAAATGTTTCCCTCTGGAAACACCATATATTTT

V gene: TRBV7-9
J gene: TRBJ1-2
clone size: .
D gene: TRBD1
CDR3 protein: CASSDRDRYGYTF
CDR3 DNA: TGTGCCAGCAGCGACAGGGACCGCTATGGCTACACCTTC